The 27 T cell receptor beta chains listed next were all sequenced from one sample in a study of cytomegalovirus exposure and HLA in healthy donors. The table came from immunoSEQ multiplex PCR; TCRdb's copy has only in-frame clones and leaves some out. Of about 110,000 clones listed, roughly 90% are singletons. Sequences were obtained from PBMCs. All receptors come from a woman aged 18-29 years in good health and CMV-seronegative.

The chain has TRBV6-1 and TRBJ2-3, with a tentative D call TRBD2 (5 bases). CDR3 size: 15 residues. Trimming removed 0 bases from V and 3 bases from J, with 10 bases in between. Looked up from germline, CDR1 is MNHNS and CDR2 is SASEGT. The CDR3 here is CASSEAGVITDTQYF. The CDR3 region has the DNA TGTGCCAGCAGTGAAGCGGGAGTAATAACAGATACGCAGTATTTT.

The J gene is TRBJ1-2, the V gene TRBV18; D possibly corresponds to TRBD1 (6 bases). Germline assignment: CDR1 KGHSH and CDR2 LQKENI. The CDR3 consists of 14 residues. Trimming removed 3 bases from V and 0 bases from J, with 8 bases in between. CDR3 sequence: CASSPRTANYGYTF. The CDR3 nucleotides read TGTGCCAGCTCACCTAGGACAGCTAACTATGGCTACACCTTC.

The chain employs TRBV10-3 and TRBJ1-1; a possible D gene is TRBD1 (5 bases). This CDR3 spans 16 amino acids. The V end was cut by 3 bases, the J end by 7 bases, with 21 bases between. CDR1 and CDR2 (germline): ENHRY, SYGVKD. The CDR3 nucleotides are TGTGCCATCAGTGATTTACAGGTCGGGGGGGTGAGTGAAGCTTTCTTT. Its protein product is CAISDLQVGGVSEAFF.

This chain connects TRBV9 to TRBJ2-3, with 9 nucleotides matching TRBD2. This CDR3 has 16 amino acids. Germline-derived CDR1 and CDR2 are SGDLS and YYNGEE. Trimming cost V 3 bases and J 3 bases; bases outside gene matches: 8. CDR3 nucleotide sequence: TGTGCCAGCAGCGCTCGGACTAGCGTAAGGACAGATACGCAGTATTTT. This gives the protein CASSARTSVRTDTQYF. The whole variable domain, filled in from reference TRBV9 and TRBJ2-3, reads DSGVTQTPKHLITATGQRVTLRCSPRSGDLSVYWYQQSLDQGLQFLIQYYNGEERAKGNILERFSAQQFPDLHSELNLSSLELGDSALYFCASSARTSVRTDTQYFGPGTRLTVL.

The J gene is TRBJ2-2, the V gene TRBV5-4; TRBD1 matches 10 bases. CDR3 length equals 17 residues. The germline V gene encodes CDR1 SGHNT and CDR2 YYREEE (reference sequence). With V trimmed by 0 bases and J by 2 bases, 4 bases remained unmatched. The CDR3 DNA reads as TGTGCCAGCAGCTTGGGTTCGACAGGGGGCAACACCGGGGAGCTGTTTTTT. It encodes CASSLGSTGGNTGELFF.

The rearrangement links TRBV9 to TRBJ2-2; tentatively, D is TRBD2 (6 bases). The CDR3 is made up of 17 amino acids. CDR1 SGDLS and CDR2 YYNGEE come from the germline V gene. The V end was cut by 0 bases, the J end by 4 bases, with 16 bases between. This chain's CDR3 is CASSVASSSVTTGELFF. CDR3 nucleotides: TGTGCCAGCAGCGTAGCTTCCTCTAGCGTAACCACCGGGGAGCTGTTTTTT.

Ten or more counts support this clone. The chain recombines TRBV6-4 with TRBJ2-3, with 9 bases matching TRBD2. Germline CDR1 is MRHNA and CDR2 is SNTAGT. CDR3 size: 14 residues. J was trimmed by 6 bases and V by 3 bases; bases with no gene match: 4. The CDR3 is CASSEGTSWDTQYF. The DNA for the CDR3 is TGTGCCAGCAGTGAGGGGACTAGCTGGGATACGCAGTATTTT.

J is TRBJ1-1 and V is TRBV5-6; a weak D match, TRBD1 (6 bases). CDR1 is SGHDT, CDR2 YYEEEE, per germline. CDR3 length: 17 amino acids. V gave up 0 bases and J gave up 1 base, with 16 bases separating them. Here the CDR3 reads CASSLAGQGLQNTEAFF. The DNA for the CDR3 is TGTGCCAGCAGCTTGGCGGGCCAGGGGTTGCAGAACACTGAAGCTTTCTTT.

This chain links TRBV4-1 with TRBJ1-2, with TRBD1 identical over 8 bases. V lost 2 bases, J lost 8 bases, and 1 base stayed unmatched. The CDR3 consists of 12 residues. Germline-derived CDR1 and CDR2 are MGHRA and YSYEKL. CDR3 bases: TGCGCCAGCAGCCAAACAGGGGGAGGCTACACCTTC. As protein: CASSQTGGGYTF.

The rearrangement links TRBV28 to TRBJ2-1; the match to TRBD2 covers 10 bases. From germline, CDR1 is MDHEN and CDR2 SYDVKM. Unmatched junction bases numbered 12, after V lost 6 bases and J lost 1 base. The CDR3 is 18 amino acids. The CDR3: CASRKFVLAGVSYNEQFF. The CDR3 DNA sequence: TGTGCCAGCAGAAAATTCGTGCTAGCGGGGGTGTCCTACAATGAGCAGTTCTTC.

This clone was seen only once. The V and J genes are TRBV7-8 and TRBJ2-7; 7 positions agree with TRBD1. The trim removed 0 bases at V and 4 bases at J, leaving 9 bases unmatched. The CDR3 loop spans 16 amino acids. Germline loops: CDR1 SGHVS, CDR2 FQNEAQ. CDR3 amino acids: CASSLAGTVLGYEQYF. DNA of the CDR3: TGTGCCAGCAGCTTAGCCGGGACAGTCCTGGGTTACGAGCAGTACTTC.

This rearrangement joins TRBV4-3 to TRBJ2-7, with a weak D call TRBD2 (6 bases). The CDR3 sequence is 14 residues long. Germline CDR1 and CDR2: LGHNA and YSLEER. V lost 2 bases and J 3 bases, leaving 11 bases between the germline ends. CDR3 loop: CASSQLSGDYEQYF. CDR3 coding DNA: TGCGCCAGCAGCCAACTCTCGGGGGACTACGAGCAGTACTTC.

CDR3 amino acids: CASSPGQPDTQYF. Here the CDR3 DNA reads TGTGCCAGCAGCCCGGGACAGCCAGATACGCAGTATTTT. The chain uses TRBV5-4 and TRBJ2-3, with 7 bases matching TRBD1. CDR1 SGHNT and CDR2 YYREEE come from the germline V gene (reference sequence). Trimming took 4 bases from V and 4 from J; bases not matched to a gene: 3. The CDR3 is 13 residues long.

This chain uses TRBV7-9 with TRBJ2-2; D is ambiguous. Germline values: CDR1 SEHNR, CDR2 FQNEAQ (reference sequence). The CDR3 is 15 residues long. V was clipped by 1 base and J by 0 bases, with 6 bases between them. For the CDR3, the DNA is TGTGCCAGCAGCTTAGGCGCCGCGAACACCGGGGAGCTGTTTTTT. Protein sequence: CASSLGAANTGELFF.

A single count supports this clone. V gene TRBV11-2 combines with J gene TRBJ1-1; TRBD1 agrees at 7 bases. The V gene end was trimmed by 7 bases and the J gene end by 1 base; junction bases not matched to a gene: 9. The CDR3 spans 15 residues. The V gene's germline CDR1 is SGHAT and CDR2 FQNNGV. CDR3 sequence: CASTRGLGSNTEAFF. DNA for the CDR3: TGTGCCAGCACCAGGGGGTTGGGGTCGAACACTGAAGCTTTCTTT. Combining the CDR3 with reference TRBV11-2 and TRBJ1-1 gives the whole variable domain EAGVAQSPRYKIIEKRQSVAFWCNPISGHATLYWYQQILGQGPKLLIQFQNNGVVDDSQLPKDRFSAERLKGVDSTLKIQPAKLEDSAVYLCASTRGLGSNTEAFFGQGTRLTVV.

V and J are TRBV18 and TRBJ2-1, with D perhaps TRBD1 (5 bases). The CDR3 is 18 residues long. Germline V gene data show CDR1 as KGHSH and CDR2 as LQKENI. Deletions cut 0 bases from V and 1 base from J, with 16 bases between. In DNA, the CDR3 is TGTGCCAGCTCACCACCGATAGGACCAGGGTTGTCCTACAATGAGCAGTTCTTC. It specifies CASSPPIGPGLSYNEQFF. The variable domain in full, completed from reference TRBV18 and TRBJ2-1, reads NAGVMQNPRHLVRRRGQEARLRCSPMKGHSHVYWYRQLPEEGLKFMVYLQKENIIDESGMPKERFSAEFPKEGPSILRIQQVVRGDSAAYFCASSPPIGPGLSYNEQFFGPGTRLTVL.

The V call is TRBV11-2, the J call TRBJ1-2; D unresolved. The CDR3 is made up of 17 amino acids. The V gene's germline CDR1 is SGHAT and CDR2 FQNNGV. V was trimmed by 0 bases and J by 3 bases, leaving 17 bases between them. For the CDR3, the DNA is TGTGCCAGCAGCTTAGATCAAGGCGGAAGTTTGTACTATGGCTACACCTTC. Translation: CASSLDQGGSLYYGYTF.

The V and J genes are TRBV7-7 and TRBJ1-2; D is unclear. From germline, CDR1 is SSHAT and CDR2 FNYEAQ (reference sequence). V dropped 9 bases and J dropped 4 bases, with 24 bases sitting between them. This CDR3 has 16 residues. CDR3 residues: CASVPGRSSATYGYTF. In nucleotides, the CDR3 is TGTGCCAGTGTACCGGGAAGATCGAGTGCCACCTATGGCTACACCTTC. Full variable domain (rest looked up from reference TRBV7-7 and TRBJ1-2): GAGVSQSPRYKVTKRGQDVTLRCDPISSHATLYWYQQALGQGPEFLTYFNYEAQPDKSGLPSDRFSAERPEGSISTLTIQRTEQRDSAMYRCASVPGRSSATYGYTFGSGTRLTVV.

The genes are TRBV4-2 and TRBJ2-3; 7 bases match TRBD2. Per germline, CDR1 LGHNA and CDR2 YNFKEQ. J was trimmed by 4 bases and V by 4 bases; bases with no gene match: 8. The CDR3 has 15 residues. The CDR3 region is CASSPPGRGADTQYF. The CDR3 bases are TGTGCCAGCAGCCCTCCCGGCCGGGGGGCAGATACGCAGTATTTT.

The CDR3 DNA follows: TGTGCCAGCAGCTCTCGGGGTTCCTATGGCTACACCTTC. Its translation is CASSSRGSYGYTF. The chain is built from TRBV7-2 and TRBJ1-2; no clear D gene. CDR1 is SGHTA, CDR2 FQGNSA, per germline. V was shortened by 4 bases and J by 4 bases, with 10 bases between the two germline ends. The CDR3 has 13 residues.

The chain has TRBV30 and TRBJ1-1, with 7 bases matching TRBD1. V shed 2 bases and J 3 bases; nucleotides not matched to a gene: 3. The CDR3 has 13 residues. CDR1 and CDR2 (germline): GTSNPN, SVGIG (reference sequence). DNA for the CDR3: TGTGCCTGGAGTAATACAGGGGACACTGAAGCTTTCTTT. This codes for CAWSNTGDTEAFF.

This chain links TRBV4-2 with TRBJ1-5, with D unclear. V lost 1 base, J lost 5 bases, and 12 bases lay in between. Germline CDR1 LGHNA, CDR2 YNFKEQ. The CDR3 length is 15 residues. The CDR3 nucleotides are TGTGCCAGCAGCCAAGTGTTAGGAGAGTATCAGCCCCAGCATTTT. Translation gives CASSQVLGEYQPQHF.

The chain uses TRBV28 and TRBJ1-4; tentative D call: TRBD1 (5 bases). This CDR3 is 14 amino acids long. Germline V gene sequence: CDR1 MDHEN, CDR2 SYDVKM. Trimming stripped 3 bases from V and 2 bases from J, with 7 bases between. CDR3: CASSFRGTNEKLFF. The CDR3 DNA reads TGTGCCAGCAGTTTCCGGGGGACTAATGAAAAACTGTTTTTT.

The rearrangement links TRBV2 to TRBJ2-3, with D tentatively TRBD2 (5 bases). The CDR3 loop spans 14 amino acids. Germline assignment: CDR1 SNHLY and CDR2 FYNNEI. Between the trimmed V and J ends, which lost 4 bases and 3 bases, there was a span of 11 bases. The CDR3 spells CASSAGSLTDTQYF. The DNA of the CDR3 is TGTGCCAGCAGTGCGGGGAGTCTAACAGATACGCAGTATTTT. The entire variable domain, with the rest obtained from reference TRBV2 and TRBJ2-3, is as follows: EPEVTQTPSHQVTQMGQEVILRCVPISNHLYFYWYRQILGQKVEFLVSFYNNEISEKSEIFDDQFSVERPDGSNFTLKIRSTKLEDSAMYFCASSAGSLTDTQYFGPGTRLTVL.

V usage is TRBV7-3 and J usage is TRBJ2-3, with D hard to call. The germline V gene has CDR1 SGHTA and CDR2 FQGTGA. Trimming pared 0 bases from V and 1 base from J, leaving 8 bases between. The CDR3 is 15 residues long. CDR3 in amino acids: CASSLTFSGTDTQYF. DNA for the CDR3: TGTGCCAGCAGCTTAACATTCAGCGGCACAGATACGCAGTATTTT.

This clone came up a few times. J is TRBJ1-5 and V is TRBV15, with D unclear. V was trimmed by 1 base and J by 1 base, leaving 14 bases between them. This CDR3 is built from 17 residues. Germline V lookup: CDR1 LNHNV, CDR2 YYDKDF (reference sequence). The CDR3 loop is CATSRGPHKTSNQPQHF. CDR3 sequence (DNA): TGTGCCACCAGCAGAGGCCCCCACAAAACGAGCAATCAGCCCCAGCATTTT.

This clone has a single count. The chain is built from TRBV29-1 and TRBJ2-1; perhaps TRBD2 as D (6 bases). The V end was cut by 4 bases, the J end by 5 bases, with 21 bases between. The CDR3 has 16 residues. Germline loops: CDR1 SQVTM, CDR2 ANQGSEA. This chain's CDR3 is CSVVGLRGNPNNEQFF. CDR3 in DNA: TGCAGCGTTGTCGGGCTTCGGGGGAACCCCAACAATGAGCAGTTCTTC.